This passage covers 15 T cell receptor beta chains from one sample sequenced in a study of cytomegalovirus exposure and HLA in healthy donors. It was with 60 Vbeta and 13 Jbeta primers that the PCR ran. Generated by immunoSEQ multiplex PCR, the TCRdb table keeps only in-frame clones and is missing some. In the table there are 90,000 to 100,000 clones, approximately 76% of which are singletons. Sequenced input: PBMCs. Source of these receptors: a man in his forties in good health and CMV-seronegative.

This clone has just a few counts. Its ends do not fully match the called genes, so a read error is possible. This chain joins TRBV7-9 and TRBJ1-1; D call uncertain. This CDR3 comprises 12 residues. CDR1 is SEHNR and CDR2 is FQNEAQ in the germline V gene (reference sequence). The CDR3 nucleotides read TGTTCCAGCAGCTCCCTATATAATGAAGCTTTCTTT. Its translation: CSSSSLYNEAFF. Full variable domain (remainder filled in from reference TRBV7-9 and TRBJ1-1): DTGVSQNPRHKITKRGQNVTFRCDPISEHNRLYWYRQTLGQGPEFLTYFQNEAQLEKSRLLSDRFSAERPKGSFSTLEIQRTEQGDSAMYLCSSSSLYNEAFFGQGTRLTVV.

DNA of the CDR3: TGTGCCACTACCGGCGGACAGGGGCCCTACGAGCAGTACTTC. Protein sequence: CATTGGQGPYEQYF. The gene calls are TRBV6-5 and TRBJ2-7; 9 bases fit TRBD1. From germline, CDR1 is MNHEY and CDR2 SVGAGI. After removal of 10 bases from V and 2 bases from J, the junction contained 9 bases not matched to a gene. The CDR3 runs 14 residues.

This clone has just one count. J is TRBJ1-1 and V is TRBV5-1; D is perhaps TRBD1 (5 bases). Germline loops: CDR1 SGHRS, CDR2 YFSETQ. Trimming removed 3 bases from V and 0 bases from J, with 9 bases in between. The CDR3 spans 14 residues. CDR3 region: CASSSTELNTEAFF. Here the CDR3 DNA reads TGCGCCAGCAGCTCGACAGAACTGAACACTGAAGCTTTCTTT.

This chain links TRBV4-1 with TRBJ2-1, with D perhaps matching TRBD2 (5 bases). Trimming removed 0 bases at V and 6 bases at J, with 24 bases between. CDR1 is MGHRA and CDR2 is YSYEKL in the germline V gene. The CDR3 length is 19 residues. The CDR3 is CASSQDLLVWESIPNEQFF. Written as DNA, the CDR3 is TGCGCCAGCAGCCAAGATTTGTTAGTGTGGGAGAGCATCCCCAATGAGCAGTTCTTC.

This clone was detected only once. The CDR3 spells CASSLARGGSEAFF. CDR3 in DNA: TGTGCCAGCAGCTTGGCTAGGGGAGGATCTGAAGCTTTCTTT. This chain connects TRBV5-8 to TRBJ1-1, with a possible D match to TRBD1 (5 bases). Trimming left V 0 bases short and J 6 bases short, with 12 bases between. The germline gives CDR1 SGHTS, CDR2 YDEGEE. This CDR3 is built from 14 residues.

The CDR3 loop is CASERASGNTIYF. The CDR3 DNA sequence: TGTGCCAGCGAACGCGCCTCTGGAAACACCATATATTTT. The chain links TRBV5-5 to TRBJ1-3; D gene unclear. V lost 7 bases, J lost 0 bases, and 8 bases lay in between. The CDR3 loop spans 13 amino acids. Per the germline V gene, CDR1 is SGHKS and CDR2 is YYEKEE (reference sequence). Complete variable domain (other parts from reference TRBV5-5 and TRBJ1-3): DAGVTQSPTHLIKTRGQQVTLRCSPISGHKSVSWYQQVLGQGPQFIFQYYEKEERGRGNFPDRFSARQFPNYSSELNVNALLLGDSALYLCASERASGNTIYFGEGSWLTVV.

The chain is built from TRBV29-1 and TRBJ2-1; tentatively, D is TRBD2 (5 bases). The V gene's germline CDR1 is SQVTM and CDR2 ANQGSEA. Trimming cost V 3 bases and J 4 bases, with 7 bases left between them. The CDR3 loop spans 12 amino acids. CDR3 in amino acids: CSVDGLYNEQFF. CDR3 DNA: TGCAGCGTTGATGGACTGTACAATGAGCAGTTCTTC.

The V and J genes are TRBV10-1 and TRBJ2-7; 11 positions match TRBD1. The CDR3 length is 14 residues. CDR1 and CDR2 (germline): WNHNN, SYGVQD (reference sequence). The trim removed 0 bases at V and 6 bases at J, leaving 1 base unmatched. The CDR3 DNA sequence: TGCGCCAGCAGTGAGTCAGGGACAGGGGGCGAGCAGTACTTC. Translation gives CASSESGTGGEQYF.

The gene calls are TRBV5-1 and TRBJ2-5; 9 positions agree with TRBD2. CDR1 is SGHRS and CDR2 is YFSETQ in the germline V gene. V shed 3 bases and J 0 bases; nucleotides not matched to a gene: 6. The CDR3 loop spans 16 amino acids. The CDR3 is CASSWRLAEYQETQYF. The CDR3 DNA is TGCGCCAGCAGCTGGAGACTAGCGGAGTACCAAGAGACCCAGTACTTC.

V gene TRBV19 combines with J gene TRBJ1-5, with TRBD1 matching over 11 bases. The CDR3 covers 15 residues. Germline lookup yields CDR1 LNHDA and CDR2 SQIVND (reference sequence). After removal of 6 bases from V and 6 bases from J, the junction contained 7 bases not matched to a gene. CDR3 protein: CASRMDRGLGQPQHF. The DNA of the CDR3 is TGTGCCAGTAGGATGGACAGGGGGCTAGGTCAGCCCCAGCATTTT.

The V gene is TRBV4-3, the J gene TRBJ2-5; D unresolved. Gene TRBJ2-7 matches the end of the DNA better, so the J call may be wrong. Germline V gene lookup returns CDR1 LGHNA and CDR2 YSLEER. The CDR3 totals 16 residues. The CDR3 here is CASSLRASRYDYEQYF. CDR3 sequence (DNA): TGCGCCAGCAGCCTACGAGCATCGCGGTACGACTACGAGCAGTACTTC.

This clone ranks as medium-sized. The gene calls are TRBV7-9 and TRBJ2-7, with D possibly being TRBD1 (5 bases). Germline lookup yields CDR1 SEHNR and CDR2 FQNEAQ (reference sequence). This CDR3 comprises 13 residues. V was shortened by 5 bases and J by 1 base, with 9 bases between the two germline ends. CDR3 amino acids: CASSDSYSYEQYF. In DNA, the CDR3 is TGTGCCAGCAGCGACAGTTATTCCTACGAGCAGTACTTC.

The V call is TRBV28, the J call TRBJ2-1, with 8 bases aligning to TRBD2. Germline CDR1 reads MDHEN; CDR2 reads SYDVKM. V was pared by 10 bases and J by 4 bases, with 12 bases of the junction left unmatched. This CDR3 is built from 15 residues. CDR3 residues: CATGRGGAEYNEQFF. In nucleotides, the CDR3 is TGTGCCACCGGGAGGGGCGGGGCTGAATACAATGAGCAGTTCTTC. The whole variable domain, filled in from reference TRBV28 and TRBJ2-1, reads DVKVTQSSRYLVKRTGEKVFLECVQDMDHENMFWYRQDPGLGLRLIYFSYDVKMKEKGDIPEGYSVSREKKERFSLILESASTNQTSMYLCATGRGGAEYNEQFFGPGTRLTVL.

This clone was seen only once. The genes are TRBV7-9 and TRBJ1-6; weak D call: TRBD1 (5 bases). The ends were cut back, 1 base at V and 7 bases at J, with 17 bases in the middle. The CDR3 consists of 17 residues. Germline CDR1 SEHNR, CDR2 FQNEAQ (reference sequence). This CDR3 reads CASSLGSGGMGNSPLHF. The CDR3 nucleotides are TGTGCCAGCAGCTTAGGATCGGGGGGGATGGGGAATTCACCCCTCCACTTT.

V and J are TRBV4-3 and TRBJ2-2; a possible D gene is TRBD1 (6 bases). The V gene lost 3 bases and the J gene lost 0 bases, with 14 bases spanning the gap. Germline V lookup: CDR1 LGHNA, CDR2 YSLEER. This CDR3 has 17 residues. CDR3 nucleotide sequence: TGCGCCAGCAGCCAGGAGATTAGGACAGCGAACACCGGGGAGCTGTTTTTT. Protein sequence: CASSQEIRTANTGELFF.